This entry lists 30 T cell receptor beta chains sequenced from one sample in a study of T cells after yellow fever vaccination. TCRdb ran MiXCR on the 5' RACE reads and lists one entry per CDR3 protein. The data hold about 320,000 distinct CDR3 sequences, with roughly 4.3% observed a single time. Sequences were derived from PBMCs, sampled 15 days after the yellow fever booster vaccination. The receptors were gathered from a man between 18 and 35 years old who received the YFV17D yellow fever vaccine.

This clonotype was seen a handful of times. The junction differs from germline at one of its ends, possibly a read error. The chain carries TRBV19 and TRBJ2-5, with D possibly being TRBD2 (6 bases). Germline CDR1 is LNHDA and CDR2 is SQIVND (reference sequence). The CDR3 has 13 residues. The CDR3: CATSGTSQETQYF. CDR3 sequence (DNA): TGTGCCACTAGTGGGACTTCACAAGAGACCCAGTACTTC.

This clonotype appeared a few times. The chain recombines TRBV7-6 with TRBJ2-3, with 11 bases that match TRBD2. Germline trimming cut 1 base from V and 2 bases from J; bases unmatched to any gene: 8. The CDR3 contains 18 residues. Germline CDR1 SGHVS, CDR2 FNYEAQ. The CDR3 sequence: CASSLGYTSGGFTDTQYF. In nucleotides, the CDR3 is TGTGCCAGCAGCTTAGGATATACTAGCGGGGGATTCACAGATACGCAGTATTTT.

The CDR3 DNA reads as TGTGCCAGCAGCTTAGATCTGTTCTCGGGAAACACCATATATTTT. The encoded protein is CASSLDLFSGNTIYF. The chain employs TRBV7-9 and TRBJ1-3; D is unresolved. The CDR3 is 15 amino acids. Germline CDR1 reads SEHNR; CDR2 reads FQNEAQ (reference sequence). The V and J ends lost 1 base and 4 bases respectively, with 11 bases between them.

There are many counts of this clonotype. The chain joins TRBV20-1 to TRBJ2-5, with 10 bases aligning to TRBD2. J was trimmed by 1 base and V by 3 bases; bases with no gene match: 8. Germline V lookup: CDR1 DFQATT, CDR2 SNEGSKA (reference sequence). CDR3 length equals 16 residues. The CDR3, as DNA: TGCAGTGCTAGCCATAGCGGGGGGTCGAGCCAAGAGACCCAGTACTTC. Amino acids: CSASHSGGSSQETQYF.

CDR3: CASGLGFEQYF. The CDR3 DNA is TGTGCTAGTGGTTTGGGCTTCGAGCAGTACTTC. This chain uses TRBV12-5 with TRBJ2-7, with unresolved D. CDR1 and CDR2 from the germline V gene are LGHNT and FRNRAP. The CDR3 is made up of 11 amino acids. Trimming removed 1 base at V and 6 bases at J, with 4 bases between.

The table lists this clonotype with many counts. The rearrangement joins TRBV7-9 to TRBJ1-5; 7 nucleotides agree with TRBD1. Germline values: CDR1 SEHNR, CDR2 FQNEAQ (reference sequence). CDR3 length: 17 residues. Unmatched junction bases numbered 6, after V lost 1 base and J lost 0 bases. This chain's CDR3 is CASSLVPGTDSNQPQHF. The DNA for the CDR3 is TGTGCCAGCAGCTTAGTACCCGGGACAGATAGCAATCAGCCCCAGCATTTT.

The table lists this clonotype with a few counts. The rearrangement joins TRBV5-1 to TRBJ2-5, with 9 positions matching TRBD2. The germline V gene encodes CDR1 SGHRS and CDR2 YFSETQ. The CDR3 loop spans 16 amino acids. The V segment lost 0 bases and the J segment 1 base; nucleotides outside the gene matches: 4. CDR3 DNA: TGCGCCAGCAGCTTGGCGGCAGCGGGGGGCCAAGAGACCCAGTACTTC. It specifies CASSLAAAGGQETQYF.

This clonotype has a handful of counts. The gene calls are TRBV6-5 and TRBJ1-1; TRBD1 is a possible D gene (5 bases). V was cut by 3 bases and J by 4 bases, with 12 bases left in between. The V gene's germline CDR1 is MNHEY and CDR2 SVGAGI. This CDR3 has 14 amino acids. CDR3 DNA sequence: TGTGCCAGCAGTTATCTAATGGGGCTCACTGAAGCTTTCTTT. The encoded protein is CASSYLMGLTEAFF.

This clonotype was seen more than once but under ten times. The V and J genes are TRBV5-4 and TRBJ2-3, with 10 bases aligning to TRBD2. The length of the CDR3 is 19 residues. Germline loops: CDR1 SGHNT, CDR2 YYREEE (reference sequence). Trimming at V came to 0 bases and at J to 4 bases, leaving 14 bases not matched to a gene. The CDR3 is CASSLALTGLARGPDTQYF. As DNA, the CDR3 is TGTGCCAGCAGCTTGGCCTTGACGGGACTAGCGAGGGGGCCAGATACGCAGTATTTT.

This clonotype turned up a few times. The chain is built from TRBV12-3 or TRBV12-4 and TRBJ1-1; possibly TRBD1 for D (6 bases). The CDR3 length is 13 residues. V shed 3 bases and J shed 7 bases, with 12 bases lying between them. CDR3 protein: CASSFGEGGEAFF. The CDR3 bases are TGTGCCAGCAGTTTTGGGGAAGGGGGTGAAGCTTTCTTT.

The CDR3 is CASGSAGANVLTF. Here the CDR3 DNA reads TGTGCCAGTGGATCAGCGGGGGCCAACGTCCTGACTTTC. The chain is built from TRBV19 and TRBJ2-6; no firm D call. Germline values: CDR1 LNHDA, CDR2 SQIVND (reference sequence). The CDR3 loop spans 13 amino acids. V gave up 8 bases and J gave up 4 bases, with 9 bases separating them.

This clonotype was seen a handful of times. This chain uses TRBV6-2 or TRBV6-3 with TRBJ2-4; D call uncertain. Germline V gene data show CDR1 as MNHEY and CDR2 as SVGEGT. The CDR3 sequence is 14 residues long. The V end was cut by 6 bases, the J end by 3 bases, with 12 bases between. The CDR3 region is CASRNSLVKNIQYF. CDR3 nucleotides: TGTGCCAGCAGGAATAGCCTCGTCAAAAACATTCAGTACTTC.

This clonotype was detected only a few times. The chain is built from TRBV2 and TRBJ2-7, with TRBD1 matching over 9 bases. CDR1 is SNHLY, CDR2 FYNNEI, per germline. V lost 6 bases and J lost 4; bases outside the gene matches: 10. The CDR3 length is 15 residues. This CDR3 reads CASSEGQGFLYEQYF. The CDR3 DNA reads as TGTGCCAGCAGCGAGGGACAGGGTTTTCTATACGAGCAGTACTTC.

This clonotype appeared a few times. This rearrangement joins TRBV20-1 to TRBJ2-1, with 9 bases matching TRBD2. CDR1 and CDR2 (germline): DFQATT, SNEGSKA (reference sequence). This CDR3 is 14 amino acids long. V trimming: 6 bases; J trimming: 5 bases; junction bases outside the gene matches: 8. CDR3 DNA sequence: TGCAGTGCCGCCCTAGCGGGGCTTGACAATGAGCAGTTCTTC. Translating it yields CSAALAGLDNEQFF.

The sample holds a few counts of this clonotype. This chain connects TRBV2 to TRBJ1-2; D not resolved. V was clipped by 8 bases and J by 5 bases, with 18 bases between them. Germline V gives CDR1 SNHLY, CDR2 FYNNEI. The CDR3 extends over 14 amino acids. Written as DNA, the CDR3 is TGTGCCAGCGGTGCAGGACCGCGACTGTATGGCTACACCTTC. It specifies CASGAGPRLYGYTF. The variable domain in full, completed from reference TRBV2 and TRBJ1-2, reads EPEVTQTPSHQVTQMGQEVILRCVPISNHLYFYWYRQILGQKVEFLVSFYNNEISEKSEIFDDQFSVERPDGSNFTLKIRSTKLEDSAMYFCASGAGPRLYGYTFGSGTRLTVV.

This clonotype was picked up many times. The chain links TRBV9 to TRBJ2-3; the match to TRBD1 covers 8 bases. This CDR3 is built from 14 residues. CDR1 and CDR2 (germline): SGDLS, YYNGEE. J gave up 4 bases and V 4 bases, and 5 bases lay outside the gene matches. CDR3 region: CASSPDRDADTQYF. The CDR3 DNA is TGTGCCAGCAGCCCGGACAGGGACGCAGATACGCAGTATTTT.

This clonotype was seen many times. The chain uses TRBV6-5 and TRBJ2-2, with 9 bases lining up with TRBD1. V lost 5 bases to trimming and J lost 5 bases; unmatched junction nucleotides: 9. There are 16 residues in the CDR3. CDR1 and CDR2 (germline): MNHEY, SVGAGI. The CDR3 region is CASSTGDREGTGELFF. DNA of the CDR3: TGTGCCAGCAGTACAGGGGACAGGGAAGGAACCGGGGAGCTGTTTTTT.

CDR3 nucleotides: TGTGCCAGTAGTATTATTTCAGGGGGAAATCAGCCCCAGCATTTT. It translates to CASSIISGGNQPQHF. The J gene is TRBJ1-5, the V gene TRBV19, with 7 bases matching TRBD1. The CDR3 is made up of 15 amino acids. Germline values: CDR1 LNHDA, CDR2 SQIVND (reference sequence). V lost 3 bases, J lost 4 bases, and 6 bases stayed unmatched.

Only a few counts were recorded for this clonotype. The J gene is TRBJ2-4, the V gene TRBV11-2; 9 nucleotides match TRBD1. This CDR3 comprises 16 residues. The junction had 4 bases not matched to a gene; V was cut back by 3 bases and J by 1 base. Germline lookup yields CDR1 SGHAT and CDR2 FQNNGV. In nucleotides, the CDR3 is TGTGCCAGCAGCTTCCCGACAGGGGGGGCCAAAAACATTCAGTACTTC. Translation gives CASSFPTGGAKNIQYF.

This clonotype was recorded a few times. The chain is built from TRBV6-5 and TRBJ1-6; D is unresolved. Germline CDR1 reads MNHEY; CDR2 reads SVGAGI. The CDR3 consists of 15 residues. V lost 5 bases, J lost 6 bases, and 14 bases lay in between. The CDR3 DNA follows: TGTGCCAGCAGTCTCGGACGGTCGAGTAATTCACCCCTCCACTTT. Amino acid sequence: CASSLGRSSNSPLHF.

This clonotype was picked up a small number of times. The rearrangement joins TRBV28 to TRBJ2-5, with D possibly being TRBD1 (5 bases). CDR3 length: 14 amino acids. The germline gives CDR1 MDHEN, CDR2 SYDVKM. The V end was cut by 6 bases, the J end by 1 base, with 12 bases between. DNA of the CDR3: TGTGCCAGCAGGTCCAGGGTACCCCAAGAGACCCAGTACTTC. This encodes CASRSRVPQETQYF.

The table lists this clonotype with a few counts. One end of the junction varies from germline; a read error may be responsible. The V gene is TRBV7-7, the J gene TRBJ2-3, with D hard to call. The V gene's germline CDR1 is SSHAT and CDR2 FNYEAQ (reference sequence). The CDR3 is made up of 13 amino acids. The CDR3 loop is CASSPFLGDTQYF. The CDR3 DNA follows: TGTGCTAGCAGCCCTTTCCTTGGAGATACGCAGTATTTT.

CDR3 amino acids: CASSSRLPDTQYF. The CDR3 DNA follows: TGTGCCAGCAGCTCCAGGCTCCCCGATACGCAGTATTTT. The chain joins TRBV6-2 or TRBV6-3 to TRBJ2-3; D is undetermined. Deletions cut 6 bases from V and 6 bases from J, with 13 bases between. Germline CDR1 reads MNHEY; CDR2 reads SVGEGT. The CDR3 loop spans 13 amino acids.

This clonotype appeared many times. This chain uses TRBV12-3 or TRBV12-4 with TRBJ2-2; maybe TRBD1 (6 bases). This CDR3 has 17 residues. V was cut by 3 bases and J by 6 bases, with 20 bases left in between. CDR3 loop: CASSLQGTMFVAGELFF. The CDR3 DNA reads TGTGCCAGCAGTTTGCAGGGGACGATGTTTGTTGCCGGGGAGCTGTTTTTT.

CDR3 region: CASSLDLAGGSYNEQFF. CDR3 nucleotide sequence: TGTGCCAGCAGCCTAGACCTAGCGGGGGGATCCTACAATGAGCAGTTCTTC. The chain carries TRBV7-2 and TRBJ2-1, with 11 positions matching TRBD2. This CDR3 comprises 17 residues. Per germline, CDR1 SGHTA and CDR2 FQGNSA. After removal of 5 bases from V and 1 base from J, the junction contained 7 bases not matched to a gene.

This clonotype was counted only a few times. The chain couples TRBV11-2 to TRBJ2-3; no clear D. The V gene lost 5 bases and the J gene lost 2 bases, with 8 bases spanning the gap. This CDR3 comprises 13 residues. Germline V CDR1 and CDR2: SGHAT, FQNNGV. CDR3 sequence: CASSPQATDTQYF. CDR3 nucleotide sequence: TGTGCCAGCAGCCCCCAGGCCACAGATACGCAGTATTTT.

The V and J genes are TRBV12-3 or TRBV12-4 and TRBJ1-5; D unresolved. V lost 6 bases and J lost 2, with 14 bases in between. The length of the CDR3 is 15 residues. The CDR3 loop reads CASRMQPDGNQPQHF. As DNA, the CDR3 is TGTGCCAGCAGGATGCAACCGGATGGCAATCAGCCCCAGCATTTT.

The sample holds many counts of this clonotype. The chain joins TRBV4-1 to TRBJ2-7; D ambiguous. The CDR3 has 17 amino acids. CDR1 and CDR2 from the germline V gene are MGHRA and YSYEKL. V lost 0 bases and J lost 0, with 15 bases in between. CDR3 in amino acids: CASSQDVLQVFSYEQYF. The CDR3 DNA follows: TGCGCCAGCAGCCAAGATGTGCTCCAAGTATTCTCCTACGAGCAGTACTTC.

A few counts support this clonotype. The J gene is TRBJ2-6, the V gene TRBV5-1, with D possibly matching TRBD2 (6 bases). Germline V lookup: CDR1 SGHRS, CDR2 YFSETQ. The CDR3 consists of 18 residues. Trimming cost V 4 bases and J 0 bases, with 17 bases left between them. DNA of the CDR3: TGCGCCAGCAGCCTCCGACTGACTAGTAGCTCTGGGGCCAACGTCCTGACTTTC. Its protein product is CASSLRLTSSSGANVLTF.

This clonotype appeared many times. The chain uses TRBV7-6 and TRBJ2-7; 10 bases match TRBD1. J was trimmed by 5 bases and V by 2 bases; bases with no gene match: 9. This CDR3 is 16 amino acids long. Germline CDR1 SGHVS, CDR2 FNYEAQ. Written as DNA, the CDR3 is TGTGCCAGCAGCTTACACACCGGGACAGGGGACCACGAGCAGTACTTC. Translating it yields CASSLHTGTGDHEQYF.